This T cell receptor (beta chain) was recovered during a study of OX40 agonist ivuxolimab in advanced cancers. At the level of the study: At 0.01 to 10 mg/kg, ivuxolimab was administered intravenously to patients every 2 weeks. The eligibility criteria allowed prior anti-PD-1, anti-PD-L1 or anti-CTLA-4 therapy, and 40% had some. Aged roughly 23 to 90 with a mean of around 60 years, they were around 85% male. Regarding the study as a whole: Both CD4+ and CD8+ T cell populations in blood had undergone clonal expansion by week 6 at 0.1 to 3.0 mg/kg.

Concerning this clone itself: Its antigen is undetermined.

Clones were read by immunoSEQ multiplex PCR, and TCRdb kept only the in-frame ones, dropping some. The sample holds 30,000 to 35,000 clones, more than 65% seen once. This CDR3 is built from 15 residues. The germline V gene has CDR1 KGHSY and CDR2 FQNENV. The sample here was CD4+ or CD8+ T cells sorted from blood, taken in a trial of the OX40 agonist ivuxolimab. This clonotype was sampled from an adult with an advanced solid tumor such as melanoma, head and neck, liver or kidney cancer. The rearrangement links TRBV16 to TRBJ2-5; TRBD1 is a possible D gene (5 bases). The J call may be incorrect, as the DNA end agrees better with TRBJ2-7. For the CDR3, the DNA is TGTGCCAGCAGCCATATTGGAAAGGGGCTCTACGAGCAGTACTTC. Protein: CASSHIGKGLYEQYF.